This TCR beta chain was identified in a study of cytomegalovirus exposure and HLA in healthy donors. Findings and limits, study-wide: Most subjects had HLA-A and HLA-B alleles reportedly predicted accurately by TCR beta sequences. About 87% or about 30% of the time was how often most TCR beta V segments were productive, according to an earlier analysis. Further analysis, carried out later, found HLA-associated TCR beta chains more clonally expanded than equally common other chains. Relative to the roughly 690-donor mean, N-insertions were reportedly fewer in an Asian-associated ancestry cluster in a later analysis.

Primers included in the PCR were 60 Vbeta and 13 Jbeta primers. TCRdb's copy holds only in-frame clones and misses some; the assay was immunoSEQ multiplex PCR. The sample shows some 110,000 clones, 80% to 85% of them seen only once. Germline CDR1 SGHNT, CDR2 YYREEE (reference sequence). Trimming left V 2 bases short and J 4 bases short, with 6 bases between. The CDR3 has 12 amino acids. Concerning this clone itself: Its antigen is unidentified.

The clonotype originates from a young woman in good health and CMV-seronegative. The sequenced sample was PBMCs. The chain joins TRBV5-4 to TRBJ2-5; no definite D call. CDR3 loop: CASSLSRETQYF. The CDR3 region has the DNA TGTGCCAGCAGCTTATCCCGAGAGACCCAGTACTTC.